This T cell receptor beta chain was retrieved from a study of sequential checkpoint blockade in melanoma. Study summary: Randomization was 1:1 between first-line nivolumab→ipilimumab and ipilimumab→nivolumab.

This sample's treatment: randomized to nivolumab then ipilimumab (arm A) or the reverse (arm B). Patients had received no earlier DNA-damaging chemotherapy. Repertoires were generated with immunoSEQ multiplex PCR, while TCRdb's copy carries only in-frame clones and drops some. The sample contains almost 20,000 clones, 82% of which appear only once. From germline, CDR1 is LGHNA and CDR2 YSLEER. Trimming pared 0 bases from V and 3 bases from J, leaving 15 bases between. The CDR3 contains 16 residues. The clonotype was recovered from a human donor with melanoma. The chain has TRBV4-3 and TRBJ2-7, with D perhaps matching TRBD2 (6 bases). The sequences come from CD8+ T cells sorted from blood (inferred from file names), collected from a patient given nivolumab and ipilimumab in sequence. CDR3 nucleotide sequence: TGCGCCAGCAGCCAAGAAACTAGCTCTTTTTACTACGAGCAGTACTTC. Its protein product is CASSQETSSFYYEQYF.